These 21 T cell receptor beta chains share one sample of origin, sequenced in a study of T cells after yellow fever vaccination. TCRdb called the 5' RACE reads again in MiXCR, with one record for every CDR3 protein. The sample carries about 320,000 distinct CDR3 sequences, 3.5% to 4.5% recorded once. Sequenced material: PBMCs, taken 15 days after the yellow fever booster vaccination. These receptors were obtained from a man aged 18 to 29 who received the YFV17D yellow fever vaccine.

This clonotype has ten or more counts. The chain joins TRBV12-3 or TRBV12-4 to TRBJ2-6; a weak D match, TRBD2 (6 bases). This CDR3 spans 16 amino acids. V was clipped by 6 bases and J by 0 bases, with 12 bases between them. In DNA, the CDR3 is TGTGCCAGCAGCACGGGACTGAGCTCTGGGGCCAACGTCCTGACTTTC. This codes for CASSTGLSSGANVLTF.

This clonotype was observed a handful of times. The gene calls are TRBV9 and TRBJ1-3; 7 nucleotides match TRBD1. The length of the CDR3 is 16 residues. Germline V lookup: CDR1 SGDLS, CDR2 YYNGEE. V dropped 4 bases and J dropped 0; count of bases not matched to a gene: 7. The CDR3 reads CASSTLQGSSGNTIYF. DNA of the CDR3: TGTGCCAGCAGCACACTACAGGGGAGCTCTGGAAACACCATATATTTT.

This clonotype has a count of ten or more. The gene calls are TRBV7-6 and TRBJ1-3, with D uncertain. There are 15 residues in the CDR3. V was clipped by 5 bases and J by 0 bases, with 11 bases between them. Germline CDR1 is SGHVS and CDR2 is FNYEAQ. The CDR3 sequence: CASSEGSSSGNTIYF. In DNA form, the CDR3 reads TGTGCCAGCAGCGAGGGCTCATCCTCTGGAAACACCATATATTTT.

This clonotype has at least ten counts. The chain recombines TRBV27 with TRBJ1-4; 7 bases line up with TRBD1. CDR3 length: 14 residues. CDR1 and CDR2 from the germline V gene are MNHEY and SMNVEV (reference sequence). Germline trimming cut 6 bases from V and 5 bases from J; bases unmatched to any gene: 6. CDR3: CASRDGTANEKLFF. The CDR3 nucleotides are TGTGCCAGCAGAGACGGGACAGCAAATGAAAAACTGTTTTTT. The full variable domain, its missing parts supplied by reference TRBV27 and TRBJ1-4, is EAQVTQNPRYLITVTGKKLTVTCSQNMNHEYMSWYRQDPGLGLRQIYYSMNVEVTDKGDVPEGYKVSRKEKRNFPLILESPSPNQTSLYFCASRDGTANEKLFFGSGTQLSVL.

This clonotype came up many times. The chain employs TRBV24-1 and TRBJ2-1; 8 bases map to TRBD2. This CDR3 is built from 15 residues. V was pared by 3 bases and J by 6 bases, with 6 bases of the junction left unmatched. CDR1 is KGHDR, CDR2 SFDVKD, per germline. The DNA of the CDR3 is TGTGCCACCAGTGATATTTCTAGCGGGTTCAATGAGCAGTTCTTC. Protein sequence: CATSDISSGFNEQFF.

The chain carries TRBV4-2 and TRBJ1-2; D not certain. Germline CDR1 reads LGHNA; CDR2 reads YNFKEQ. The CDR3 has 16 amino acids. V was cut by 1 base and J by 2 bases, with 14 bases left in between. CDR3 amino acids: CASSQVEKGANYGYTF. CDR3 nucleotides: TGTGCCAGCAGCCAAGTGGAAAAGGGTGCCAACTATGGCTACACCTTC.

This clonotype was detected many times. This chain joins TRBV5-6 and TRBJ2-3; 8 bases are shared with TRBD1. CDR1 is SGHDT, CDR2 YYEEEE, per germline. With V trimmed by 5 bases and J by 3 bases, 5 bases remained unmatched. The length of the CDR3 is 14 residues. In DNA, the CDR3 is TGTGCCAGCAGAAGTACAGGGGGGACAGATACGCAGTATTTT. Protein sequence: CASRSTGGTDTQYF.

Only a few counts were recorded for this clonotype. V gene TRBV5-6 combines with J gene TRBJ1-5; D gene unclear. Per germline, CDR1 SGHDT and CDR2 YYEEEE. CDR3 length equals 17 residues. Trimming stripped 1 base from V and 0 bases from J, with 14 bases between. The CDR3: CASSLSRSPYSNQPQHF. For the CDR3, the DNA is TGTGCCAGCAGCTTGAGCAGGTCCCCTTATAGCAATCAGCCCCAGCATTTT.

This clonotype was seen ten or more times. The chain couples TRBV6-5 to TRBJ2-2, with TRBD1 matching over 12 bases. The CDR3 length is 15 residues. From germline, CDR1 is MNHEY and CDR2 SVGAGI. V gave up 6 bases and J gave up 6 bases; unmatched junction bases: 5. The CDR3 spells CASRGDRGRSGELFF. Here the CDR3 DNA reads TGTGCCAGCAGGGGGGACAGGGGGCGTTCCGGGGAGCTGTTTTTT.

This clonotype was picked up many times. This chain joins TRBV12-3 or TRBV12-4 and TRBJ2-1; D could derive from TRBD1 or TRBD2 (5 bases each). Trimming stripped 4 bases from V and 10 bases from J, with 17 bases between. The CDR3 has 14 residues. The CDR3 region has the DNA TGTGCCAGCAGTTCCGGGACCGAGAATATGGAGCAGTTCTTC. Protein sequence: CASSSGTENMEQFF.

This sequence joins TRBV30 and TRBJ2-3, with 12 bases fitting TRBD2. The CDR3 has 15 amino acids. Trimming took 8 bases from V and 2 from J; bases not matched to a gene: 8. CDR1 is GTSNPN and CDR2 is SVGIG in the germline V gene (reference sequence). The CDR3 bases are TGTGCCGGCCTGACTAGCGGGGGTATCACAGATACGCAGTATTTT. Protein sequence: CAGLTSGGITDTQYF.

This clonotype was counted ten times or more. V usage is TRBV7-3 and J usage is TRBJ2-3; a weak D match, TRBD2 (5 bases). CDR1 is SGHTA, CDR2 FQGTGA, per germline. The CDR3 totals 15 residues. Trimming left V 5 bases short and J 0 bases short, with 12 bases between. In DNA, the CDR3 is TGTGCCAGCAGCACGTCTAGCTATAGCACAGATACGCAGTATTTT. This translates into CASSTSSYSTDTQYF.

This clonotype was seen a few times. The chain has TRBV4-2 and TRBJ2-3, with 12 bases identical to TRBD2. The germline CDR1 and CDR2 sequences are LGHNA and YNFKEQ. The trim removed 4 bases at V and 4 bases at J, leaving 3 bases unmatched. The CDR3 loop spans 15 amino acids. The CDR3 region is CASSRTSGVADTQYF. The DNA of the CDR3 is TGTGCCAGCAGCCGGACTAGCGGGGTAGCAGATACGCAGTATTTT.

The chain employs TRBV5-1 and TRBJ2-1; D gene uncertain. CDR1 is SGHRS and CDR2 is YFSETQ in the germline V gene. This CDR3 is built from 13 residues. V was shortened by 3 bases and J by 5 bases, with 9 bases between the two germline ends. The CDR3 DNA reads TGCGCCAGCAGCTCCACGACCGACAATGAGCAGTTCTTC. This translates into CASSSTTDNEQFF.

This clonotype was observed a handful of times. V usage is TRBV5-1 and J usage is TRBJ1-1; the D gene is possibly TRBD1 (6 bases). This CDR3 is 14 amino acids long. V gave up 4 bases and J gave up 1 base, with 11 bases separating them. Looked up from germline, CDR1 is SGHRS and CDR2 is YFSETQ. The CDR3 here is CASSPGHENTEAFF. The CDR3 DNA reads as TGCGCCAGCAGCCCGGGACACGAGAACACTGAAGCTTTCTTT.

This clonotype was seen a few times. V gene TRBV6-2 or TRBV6-3 combines with J gene TRBJ2-7; weak D call: TRBD1 (6 bases). The length of the CDR3 is 13 residues. Per germline, CDR1 MNHEY and CDR2 SVGEGT. Deletions cut 6 bases from V and 3 bases from J, with 12 bases between. CDR3 residues: CASRQTGNYEQYV. CDR3 DNA sequence: TGTGCCAGCAGGCAAACAGGGAACTACGAGCAGTACGTC.

The chain couples TRBV6-1 to TRBJ2-7, with D maybe TRBD2 (5 bases). CDR1 is MNHNS, CDR2 SASEGT, per germline. The V end was cut by 5 bases, the J end by 2 bases, with 13 bases between. This CDR3 contains 14 residues. This CDR3 is CASSMGARTYEQYF. CDR3 coding DNA: TGTGCCAGCAGTATGGGAGCCCGTACCTACGAGCAGTACTTC.

The table lists this clonotype with a few counts. V is TRBV5-5 and J is TRBJ2-5; D may be TRBD2 (5 bases). V lost 3 bases and J lost 5, with 14 bases in between. The CDR3 extends over 14 amino acids. CDR1 SGHKS and CDR2 YYEKEE come from the germline V gene (reference sequence). In nucleotides, the CDR3 is TGTGCCAGCAGCTCCCTAGCTATCCCGGAGACCCAGTACTTC. Residues: CASSSLAIPETQYF. The full variable domain, completed using reference TRBV5-5 and TRBJ2-5, is DAGVTQSPTHLIKTRGQQVTLRCSPISGHKSVSWYQQVLGQGPQFIFQYYEKEERGRGNFPDRFSARQFPNYSSELNVNALLLGDSALYLCASSSLAIPETQYFGPGTRLLVL.

The rearrangement links TRBV28 to TRBJ2-7; D might be TRBD2 (5 bases). The CDR3 consists of 15 residues. Per germline, CDR1 MDHEN and CDR2 SYDVKM. V shed 5 bases and J shed 1 base, with 15 bases lying between them. This chain's CDR3 is CASSTTGFQSYEQYV. In DNA, the CDR3 is TGTGCCAGCAGTACCACGGGGTTTCAATCCTACGAGCAGTACGTC.

This clonotype has more than one count but fewer than ten. V usage is TRBV4-1 and J usage is TRBJ2-7; D is unresolved. The CDR3 spans 12 residues. Trimming took 2 bases from V and 6 from J, leaving 8 bases between them. Germline CDR1 is MGHRA and CDR2 is YSYEKL. CDR3 in amino acids: CASSQLYSEQYF. CDR3 DNA sequence: TGCGCCAGCAGCCAACTGTATAGCGAGCAGTACTTC.

This clonotype was seen at least ten times. The rearrangement links TRBV4-2 to TRBJ1-2, with D possibly TRBD1 on 5 matching bases. The CDR3 loop spans 15 amino acids. CDR1 and CDR2 from the germline V gene are LGHNA and YNFKEQ. V dropped 0 bases and J dropped 5 bases, with 13 bases sitting between them. CDR3 amino acids: CASSQDPDSHYGYTF. CDR3 nucleotide sequence: TGTGCCAGCAGCCAAGATCCCGACAGTCATTATGGCTACACCTTC.